Below are 32 T cell receptor beta chains sequenced from a single sample in a study of blood T cells in healthy people across ages. A second PCR of 7 to 11 cycles used a sample-barcoded 5' primer and a J-beta primer mix. TCRdb called the 5' RACE reads again in MiXCR, with one record for every CDR3 protein. The sample lists hundreds of thousands of distinct CDR3 sequences, 25% to 30% seen once, with 15% to 18% in the top ten. The sample taken for sequencing was blood. The receptors stem from a woman older than 75 in good health.

This clonotype has ten or more counts. The V gene is TRBV29-1, the J gene TRBJ2-7; tentative D call: TRBD1 (6 bases). The V and J ends lost 5 bases and 6 bases respectively, with 20 bases between them. From germline, CDR1 is SQVTM and CDR2 ANQGSEA. The CDR3 covers 14 residues. The CDR3 DNA reads as TGCAGCGTTAGGAGTGCAGGGGAGTTCTCCGAGCAGTACTTC. As protein: CSVRSAGEFSEQYF.

This clonotype appeared many times. This chain joins TRBV7-2 and TRBJ2-4, with 8 bases identical to TRBD2. CDR1 and CDR2 (germline): SGHTA, FQGNSA. Losses at the gene ends were 1 base for V and 0 bases for J; bases not matched to a gene: 2. CDR3 length equals 16 residues. CDR3 loop: CASSLGGGLAKNIQYF. As DNA, the CDR3 is TGTGCCAGCAGCTTAGGCGGGGGGCTAGCCAAAAACATTCAGTACTTC.

In its sample, this clonotype was seen many times. The V call is TRBV20-1, the J call TRBJ2-1, with D perhaps TRBD1 or TRBD2 (6 bases each). CDR1 is DFQATT, CDR2 SNEGSKA, per germline (reference sequence). Trimming shortened V by 3 bases and J by 0 bases, and 12 bases separated the two germline ends. The CDR3 consists of 15 residues. In nucleotides, the CDR3 is TGCAGTGCTAGCGGGGGCCCCCGCTCCTACAATGAGCAGTTCTTC. Translation: CSASGGPRSYNEQFF.

The sample holds a few counts of this clonotype. This CDR3 reads CASSVGAGQNTEAFF. In nucleotides, the CDR3 is TGTGCCAGCAGCGTTGGGGCGGGACAGAACACTGAAGCTTTCTTT. The chain combines TRBV9 with TRBJ1-1; maybe TRBD1 (6 bases). V was pared by 2 bases and J by 1 base, with 12 bases between. The length of the CDR3 is 15 residues. Germline loops: CDR1 SGDLS, CDR2 YYNGEE.

In this sample, this clonotype turned up a few times. This chain links TRBV4-2 with TRBJ2-2; D possibly uses TRBD1 or TRBD2 (5 bases each). The CDR3 covers 15 residues. V lost 6 bases and J 3 bases, leaving 14 bases between the germline ends. CDR1 LGHNA and CDR2 YNFKEQ come from the germline V gene. CDR3 in DNA: TGTGCCAGCAGACCAACGGGACGCCACACCGGGGAGCTGTTTTTT. This sequence encodes CASRPTGRHTGELFF.

As DNA, the CDR3 is TGTGCCAGCGGCCGGACAGACTATGGCTACACCTTC. Translation: CASGRTDYGYTF. This chain connects TRBV28 to TRBJ1-2; perhaps TRBD1 as D (6 bases). CDR1 is MDHEN and CDR2 is SYDVKM in the germline V gene. V was trimmed by 8 bases and J by 3 bases, leaving 10 bases between them. The CDR3 loop spans 12 amino acids.

This clonotype was picked up many times. This chain links TRBV6-5 with TRBJ1-1; 7 bases map to TRBD1. Per germline, CDR1 MNHEY and CDR2 SVGAGI. Germline trimming cut 9 bases from V and 6 bases from J; bases unmatched to any gene: 10. The CDR3 covers 13 residues. The CDR3 sequence: CASTRQGLSEAFF. CDR3 coding DNA: TGTGCCAGTACCAGACAGGGTTTGTCTGAAGCTTTCTTT.

The chain uses TRBV4-2 and TRBJ1-1; 9 bases are a match to TRBD1. Germline CDR1 is LGHNA and CDR2 is YNFKEQ. CDR3 size: 17 residues. The ends lost 4 bases at V and 0 bases at J; junction bases unmatched: 9. CDR3 amino acids: CASSPRVGTGMNTEAFF. The DNA of the CDR3 is TGTGCCAGCAGCCCCAGGGTGGGGACAGGGATGAACACTGAAGCTTTCTTT.

This clonotype was observed many times. V usage is TRBV20-1 and J usage is TRBJ2-1; D is ambiguous. Trimming pared 3 bases from V and 4 bases from J, leaving 16 bases between. The CDR3 loop spans 15 amino acids. CDR1 DFQATT and CDR2 SNEGSKA come from the germline V gene (reference sequence). The CDR3 DNA reads as TGCAGTGCTAGTGACCCCCGGGTGGGATACAATGAGCAGTTCTTC. Amino acid sequence: CSASDPRVGYNEQFF.

This clonotype was seen at least ten times. This rearrangement joins TRBV27 to TRBJ2-1, with D possibly being TRBD1 or TRBD2 (5 bases each). Trimming took 1 base from V and 6 from J, leaving 7 bases between them. The CDR3 has 13 residues. Germline CDR1 reads MNHEY; CDR2 reads SMNVEV (reference sequence). CDR3 loop: CASSLLGPNEQFF. CDR3 in DNA: TGTGCCAGCAGTTTATTGGGACCCAATGAGCAGTTCTTC.

CDR3: CASSPLLSGGSYEQYF. The CDR3, as DNA: TGTGCCAGCAGTCCCCTCTTGAGCGGGGGCTCCTACGAGCAGTACTTC. The V call is TRBV7-9, the J call TRBJ2-7, with TRBD2 matching 8 bases. The CDR3 has 16 residues. With V trimmed by 6 bases and J by 0 bases, 10 bases remained unmatched. The germline gives CDR1 SEHNR, CDR2 FQNEAQ (reference sequence).

The chain carries TRBV29-1 and TRBJ2-7, with 7 bases lining up with TRBD1. The CDR3 has 14 residues. V dropped 4 bases and J dropped 2; count of bases not matched to a gene: 8. Germline V gives CDR1 SQVTM, CDR2 ANQGSEA. CDR3 in amino acids: CSVAPGQSTYEQYF. As DNA, the CDR3 is TGCAGCGTTGCCCCGGGACAGAGCACCTACGAGCAGTACTTC.

This clonotype was picked up many times. The J gene is TRBJ2-7, the V gene TRBV30, with 8 bases that match TRBD1. The CDR3 is 15 residues long. Per germline, CDR1 GTSNPN and CDR2 SVGIG (reference sequence). Unmatched junction bases numbered 10, after V lost 0 bases and J lost 6 bases. CDR3 sequence reads: CAWSVRSGGAGEQYF. The CDR3 nucleotides read TGTGCCTGGAGTGTACGGTCAGGGGGCGCCGGCGAGCAGTACTTC.

CDR3 coding DNA: TGTGCCAGCAGCTTCCGGGACAGGGTTTTGCATCAGCCCCAGCATTTT. It encodes CASSFRDRVLHQPQHF. V and J are TRBV11-2 and TRBJ1-5; the match to TRBD1 covers 9 bases. Germline V gene lookup returns CDR1 SGHAT and CDR2 FQNNGV. V lost 3 bases, J lost 5 bases, and 8 bases stayed unmatched. This CDR3 has 16 residues.

This clonotype was found many times. V gene TRBV5-1 combines with J gene TRBJ1-2; D gene ambiguous. The V gene's germline CDR1 is SGHRS and CDR2 YFSETQ. Trimming pared 3 bases from V and 0 bases from J, leaving 6 bases between. The CDR3 has 13 residues. Here the CDR3 reads CASSSDPNYGYTF. The DNA of the CDR3 is TGCGCCAGCAGCTCGGACCCTAACTATGGCTACACCTTC.

This clonotype was recorded many times. The rearrangement links TRBV7-3 to TRBJ2-1; 12 bases line up with TRBD2. J lost 7 bases, V lost 0 bases, and 7 bases had no gene match. This CDR3 region has 17 residues. Germline V lookup: CDR1 SGHTA, CDR2 FQGTGA. The CDR3 nucleotides read TGTGCCAGCAGCTTAACGGCTAGCGGGGGGGCCAGTAATGAGCAGTTCTTC. Translated, it gives CASSLTASGGASNEQFF.

This clonotype was detected ten times or more. The CDR3 DNA follows: TGCGCCAGCAGCTTGGCGGGTCAGGGGATGAAGACCCAGTACTTC. Protein product: CASSLAGQGMKTQYF. The V call is TRBV5-1, the J call TRBJ2-5, with D perhaps matching TRBD1 (6 bases). The V end lost 0 bases, the J end lost 6 bases, and 15 bases lay between the germline ends. Germline V gene lookup returns CDR1 SGHRS and CDR2 YFSETQ. The CDR3 runs to 15 residues.

The chain combines TRBV15 with TRBJ2-5; D gene ambiguous. V was clipped by 6 bases and J by 2 bases, with 10 bases between them. Germline V lookup: CDR1 LNHNV, CDR2 YYDKDF (reference sequence). The CDR3 spans 13 residues. The CDR3 DNA reads as TGTGCCACCAGTTCCAGCGAACAAGAGACCCAGTACTTC. It encodes CATSSSEQETQYF.

The chain uses TRBV6-1 and TRBJ1-2; TRBD1 matches 9 bases. Germline CDR1 and CDR2: MNHNS and SASEGT. The CDR3 is 15 residues long. V shed 0 bases and J 6 bases; nucleotides not matched to a gene: 5. The CDR3: CASSEALGQGDGYTF. The CDR3 nucleotides are TGTGCCAGCAGTGAAGCGCTGGGACAGGGAGATGGCTACACCTTC.

This clonotype showed up just a few times. The CDR3 loop reads CASSPEGGRNQPQHF. CDR3 coding DNA: TGTGCCAGCAGCCCCGAGGGGGGTAGGAATCAGCCCCAGCATTTT. The chain employs TRBV7-2 and TRBJ1-5, with a possible D match to TRBD1 (6 bases). Per the germline V gene, CDR1 is SGHTA and CDR2 is FQGNSA. V was cut by 5 bases and J by 4 bases, with 15 bases left in between. The CDR3 has 15 residues.

This clonotype was observed at least ten times. This rearrangement joins TRBV7-2 to TRBJ1-5; D ambiguous. This CDR3 region has 14 residues. Per the germline V gene, CDR1 is SGHTA and CDR2 is FQGNSA. Trimming cost V 1 base and J 3 bases, with 7 bases left between them. CDR3 bases: TGTGCCAGCAGCTTAGGGACCATCAATCAGCCCCAGCATTTT. Translated, it gives CASSLGTINQPQHF.

The chain carries TRBV20-1 and TRBJ1-2; 7 bases are shared with TRBD1. The CDR3 has 13 amino acids. Looked up from germline, CDR1 is DFQATT and CDR2 is SNEGSKA (reference sequence). V trimming: 2 bases; J trimming: 8 bases; junction bases outside the gene matches: 8. The CDR3, as DNA: TGCAGTGCTAGATACACAGGGGTGGAAGGCTACACCTTC. It encodes CSARYTGVEGYTF.

Ten or more counts support this clonotype. The chain has TRBV29-1 and TRBJ2-3; possibly TRBD1 for D (6 bases). Germline assignment: CDR1 SQVTM and CDR2 ANQGSEA. The CDR3 loop spans 14 amino acids. Trimming shortened V by 6 bases and J by 2 bases, and 15 bases separated the two germline ends. The CDR3 DNA follows: TGCAGCGTAATACTTCAGGGGAACACAGATACGCAGTATTTT. It specifies CSVILQGNTDTQYF.

This clonotype was counted once. CDR3 sequence reads: CASSGTGESTEAFF. As DNA, the CDR3 is TGCGCCAGCAGCGGAACAGGGGAGTCGACTGAAGCTTTCTTT. The genes are TRBV5-1 and TRBJ1-1, with TRBD1 matching 7 bases. Looked up from germline, CDR1 is SGHRS and CDR2 is YFSETQ. J gave up 5 bases and V 4 bases, and 8 bases lay outside the gene matches. CDR3 length equals 14 residues.

This clonotype was seen ten or more times. V is TRBV7-6 and J is TRBJ2-1; 9 bases are shared with TRBD1. CDR1 is SGHVS and CDR2 is FNYEAQ in the germline V gene. The CDR3 runs 15 residues. Trimming at V came to 5 bases and at J to 10 bases, leaving 12 bases not matched to a gene. The CDR3 nucleotides read TGTGCCAGCAGCCCCGGGACAGGGTCGAATCTCGAGCAGTTCTTC. This codes for CASSPGTGSNLEQFF.

In this sample, this clonotype turned up a few times. V is TRBV5-1 and J is TRBJ2-3; D is tentatively TRBD1 or TRBD2 (6 bases each). V lost 0 bases and J 4 bases, leaving 12 bases between the germline ends. Germline lookup yields CDR1 SGHRS and CDR2 YFSETQ. The CDR3 is 15 amino acids. The CDR3 spells CASSLAGAAADTQYF. CDR3 bases: TGCGCCAGCAGCTTGGCGGGGGCCGCGGCAGATACGCAGTATTTT.

The chain uses TRBV6-1 and TRBJ2-7; a weak D match, TRBD1 (5 bases). Trimming removed 5 bases from V and 2 bases from J, with 10 bases in between. CDR1 is MNHNS and CDR2 is SASEGT in the germline V gene. The CDR3 sequence is 13 residues long. The CDR3 spells CASSQGFAYEQYF. The CDR3 DNA is TGTGCCAGCAGTCAGGGTTTCGCCTACGAGCAGTACTTC.

About this clonotype: It may be a read error: a sequence one base away is much more abundant. The chain combines TRBV10-3 with TRBJ2-5; TRBD1 matches at 10 bases. This CDR3 contains 15 residues. Germline lookup yields CDR1 ENHRY and CDR2 SYGVKD. The V segment lost 6 bases and the J segment 11 bases; nucleotides outside the gene matches: 15. Written as DNA, the CDR3 is TGTGCCATCAGAAATTCCGGGACAGGGGTGAATGAGCAGTACTTC. Protein sequence: CAIRNSGTGVNEQYF.

This clonotype showed up just a few times. This may be a read error, as it is one base from a much larger clone. This chain links TRBV7-3 with TRBJ2-7; 7 nucleotides match TRBD2. This CDR3 contains 16 residues. Per the germline V gene, CDR1 is SGHTA and CDR2 is FQGTGA. The V segment lost 5 bases and the J segment 7 bases; nucleotides outside the gene matches: 17. The CDR3 reads CASSPTTSWSYNEQYF. The CDR3, as DNA: TGTGCCAGCAGCCCAACGACTAGCTGGTCTTACAATGAGCAGTACTTC.

In this sample, this clonotype turned up a few times. A much larger clone differs from this one at a single base, so this may be a read error. The chain uses TRBV9 and TRBJ2-7; D assignment may be TRBD1 or TRBD2 (6 bases each). This CDR3 has 14 amino acids. Trimming cost V 1 base and J 5 bases, with 13 bases left between them. Germline V lookup: CDR1 SGDLS, CDR2 YYNGEE. The CDR3 nucleotides are TGTGCCAGCAGCGTAATCCCGGGGGCCCACGAGCAGTACTTC. Protein product: CASSVIPGAHEQYF.

In the case of this clonotype: At one of its ends the junction is not consistent with the germline gene, which may arise from a read error. The chain links TRBV28 to TRBJ1-1, with unresolved D. Germline V gene data show CDR1 as MDHEN and CDR2 as SYDVKM. CDR3 length: 13 residues. CDR3 residues: CASRLEMNTEVFF. Here the CDR3 DNA reads TGTGCTAGCAGACTTGAGATGAACACTGAAGTTTTCTTT.

V is TRBV4-2 and J is TRBJ1-6; D is ambiguous. Germline CDR1 LGHNA, CDR2 YNFKEQ. V shed 0 bases and J shed 7 bases, with 7 bases lying between them. This CDR3 has 14 amino acids. The CDR3 coding sequence is TGTGCCAGCAGCCAAGAAGTTGGGAATTCACCCCTCCACTTT. Translation: CASSQEVGNSPLHF.